The next 16 T cell receptor beta chains were all read from a single sample in a study of cytomegalovirus exposure and HLA in healthy donors. Vbeta (60) and Jbeta (13) primers were used in the PCR. Method: immunoSEQ multiplex PCR; TCRdb's copy keeps in-frame clones and lacks some. The sample gives over 120,000 clones, around 72% of which show up once; 4.3% is in the top ten. The specimen was PBMCs. The receptors originated from a young man in good health and CMV-seropositive.

The V gene is TRBV2, the J gene TRBJ1-3; D unresolved. This CDR3 comprises 14 residues. The germline CDR1 and CDR2 sequences are SNHLY and FYNNEI. V dropped 7 bases and J dropped 1 base, with 11 bases sitting between them. The DNA of the CDR3 is TGTGCCAGCATCCACGGACTTTCTGGAAACACCATATATTTT. Amino acid sequence: CASIHGLSGNTIYF.

This rearrangement joins TRBV2 to TRBJ2-1; 7 bases agree with TRBD1. Trimming took 5 bases from V and 6 from J; bases not matched to a gene: 10. This CDR3 comprises 15 residues. CDR1 is SNHLY, CDR2 FYNNEI, per germline. The CDR3 DNA is TGTGCCAGCAGTTCTACAGGGGTTGGGGGCAATGAGCAGTTCTTC. Protein sequence: CASSSTGVGGNEQFF.

CDR3 DNA: TGCGCCAGCAGCGCGTTGGGGGGGGCCTCCTACAATGAGCAGTTCTTC. This codes for CASSALGGASYNEQFF. The chain couples TRBV5-1 to TRBJ2-1; a weak D match, TRBD2 (7 bases). CDR3 length: 16 amino acids. Looked up from germline, CDR1 is SGHRS and CDR2 is YFSETQ. V lost 4 bases to trimming and J lost 0 bases, with 14 bases between them.

This chain connects TRBV6-5 to TRBJ2-1, with TRBD2 matching over 12 bases. Germline V lookup: CDR1 MNHEY, CDR2 SVGAGI. This CDR3 comprises 13 residues. J gave up 11 bases and V 6 bases, and 5 bases lay outside the gene matches. The CDR3 sequence is CASRPGLAGQQFF. CDR3 bases: TGTGCCAGCAGACCGGGACTAGCGGGCCAGCAGTTCTTC.

The CDR3 region has the DNA TGTGCCACCAGCAGAGATTCCGAATGGACAGGGGGCTCCTACGAGCAGTACTTC. This sequence encodes CATSRDSEWTGGSYEQYF. The chain uses TRBV15 and TRBJ2-5, with 10 bases matching TRBD1. The DNA end is a closer match to TRBJ2-7, so the J assignment may be wrong. The germline gives CDR1 LNHNV, CDR2 YYDKDF (reference sequence). This CDR3 region has 18 residues.

This clone was observed a handful of times. This chain connects TRBV7-9 to TRBJ2-1, with D possibly matching TRBD2 (6 bases). V dropped 5 bases and J dropped 8 bases, with 22 bases sitting between them. The CDR3 runs to 16 residues. Germline V CDR1 and CDR2: SEHNR, FQNEAQ (reference sequence). CDR3 protein: CASSPAWIAEGDEQFF. CDR3 in DNA: TGTGCCAGCAGCCCCGCTTGGATAGCGGAAGGGGATGAGCAGTTCTTC.

The chain links TRBV13 to TRBJ2-1, with TRBD2 as a possible D gene (5 bases). V was shortened by 4 bases and J by 8 bases, with 18 bases between the two germline ends. This CDR3 contains 15 residues. Germline V lookup: CDR1 PRHDT, CDR2 FYEKMQ (reference sequence). CDR3 DNA sequence: TGTGCCAGCAGCTGGACTGAGTCAAGGTCCGATGAGCAGTTCTTC. Protein product: CASSWTESRSDEQFF.

This clone was counted between two and nine times. This sequence joins TRBV7-9 and TRBJ2-3; no definite D call. Germline V gene lookup returns CDR1 SEHNR and CDR2 FQNEAQ (reference sequence). The V end was cut by 5 bases, the J end by 5 bases, with 5 bases between. The CDR3 loop spans 11 amino acids. The CDR3 region has the DNA TGTGCCAGCAGCACGGGAGATACGCAGTATTTT. It is translated as CASSTGDTQYF. The full variable domain, its missing parts supplied by reference TRBV7-9 and TRBJ2-3, is DTGVSQNPRHKITKRGQNVTFRCDPISEHNRLYWYRQTLGQGPEFLTYFQNEAQLEKSRLLSDRFSAERPKGSFSTLEIQRTEQGDSAMYLCASSTGDTQYFGPGTRLTVL.

The chain recombines TRBV5-1 with TRBJ2-1, with a tentative D call TRBD1 (5 bases). The CDR3 sequence is 13 residues long. Per germline, CDR1 SGHRS and CDR2 YFSETQ. Trimming took off 0 bases at V and 6 bases at J, with 7 bases between the two ends. In nucleotides, the CDR3 is TGCGCCAGCAGCTTGGCCCAGGGCAATGAGCAGTTCTTC. Translated, it gives CASSLAQGNEQFF.

CDR3 in DNA: TGTGCCAGCAGTTACCAGGGTTCGGGCTACACCTTC. Translating it yields CASSYQGSGYTF. This chain links TRBV6-6 with TRBJ1-2, with D possibly TRBD1 on 5 matching bases. Deletions cut 2 bases from V and 8 bases from J, with 9 bases between. The germline V gene encodes CDR1 MNHNY and CDR2 SVGAGI (reference sequence). The CDR3 runs to 12 residues.

The V gene is TRBV6-5, the J gene TRBJ2-2; TRBD1 aligns across 7 bases. With 5 bases clipped from V and 1 base from J, the junction kept 1 base outside the gene matches. Germline V CDR1 and CDR2: MNHEY, SVGAGI. CDR3 length equals 14 residues. The DNA of the CDR3 is TGTGCCAGCAGTCGGACAGGGAACACCGGGGAGCTGTTTTTT. This translates into CASSRTGNTGELFF.

The genes are TRBV2 and TRBJ1-1, with D unclear. Trimming shortened V by 7 bases and J by 1 base, and 16 bases separated the two germline ends. Germline-derived CDR1 and CDR2 are SNHLY and FYNNEI. The CDR3 has 15 residues. CDR3 nucleotides: TGTGCCAGCACCTTGTCTTTTGGAGGGAACACTGAAGCTTTCTTT. Residues: CASTLSFGGNTEAFF.

The chain uses TRBV29-1 and TRBJ2-1; 7 bases are shared with TRBD2. V shed 7 bases, J shed 7 bases, and the junction held 16 bases outside the gene matches. This CDR3 is built from 15 residues. The germline gives CDR1 SQVTM, CDR2 ANQGSEA. The CDR3 DNA follows: TGCAGCGCCATAAGGGGAGGGAAGGTCGGGAATGAGCAGTTCTTC. Its protein is CSAIRGGKVGNEQFF.

In its sample, this clone was seen once. The V and J genes are TRBV18 and TRBJ1-4; D ambiguous. The V gene's germline CDR1 is KGHSH and CDR2 LQKENI. The length of the CDR3 is 15 residues. Trimming removed 3 bases at V and 5 bases at J, with 13 bases between. The CDR3 spells CASSPPSSGNEKLFF. In nucleotides, the CDR3 is TGTGCCAGCTCACCTCCCTCCAGCGGGAATGAAAAACTGTTTTTT.

This chain connects TRBV28 to TRBJ1-5; 8 bases map to TRBD1. Germline lookup yields CDR1 MDHEN and CDR2 SYDVKM. The CDR3 totals 17 residues. Trimming cost V 5 bases and J 4 bases; bases outside gene matches: 13. The CDR3 here is CASSPIGQGGRNQPQHF. The CDR3 bases are TGTGCCAGCAGTCCGATAGGACAGGGAGGAAGAAATCAGCCCCAGCATTTT.

The chain has TRBV4-1 and TRBJ1-4; D remains ambiguous. Germline values: CDR1 MGHRA, CDR2 YSYEKL. V was shortened by 2 bases and J by 3 bases, with 4 bases between the two germline ends. The CDR3 contains 13 residues. CDR3 DNA: TGCGCCAGCAGCCAACTAGCTAATGAAAAACTGTTTTTT. Protein product: CASSQLANEKLFF.